This paragraph covers one T cell receptor beta chain sequence. This sample was taken from a study of blood T cell repertoires in COVID-19. The germline V gene has CDR1 SGHTA and CDR2 FQGNSA. V shed 3 bases and J 5 bases; nucleotides not matched to a gene: 1. The CDR3 has 13 amino acids. Generated by immunoSEQ multiplex PCR, the TCRdb table keeps only in-frame clones and is missing some. The sample includes under 200,000 clones, 80% to 85% of them seen just once. The specimen was peripheral blood. The chain uses TRBV7-2 and TRBJ1-5; 7 bases match TRBD1. The source is a man aged 70-80 years with active or convalescent COVID-19. The CDR3 sequence: CASSFQGDQPQHF. The CDR3 DNA sequence: TGTGCCAGCAGCTTTCAGGGGGATCAGCCCCAGCATTTT.